This T cell receptor (beta chain) derives from a study of neoadjuvant nivolumab and ipilimumab in lung cancer (dated by TCRdb to between 2020 and 2021). In terms of the full investigation: Nivolumab was administered intravenously at 3 mg/kg on days 1, 15 and 29, and in the combination arm ipilimumab 1 mg/kg was added on day 1 only. The primary endpoint of the trial was the rate of major pathologic response (MPR) in the intention-to-treat population of each study arm. A total of around 46 patients with operable NSCLC were treated in the trial, with 23 randomized to nivolumab monotherapy and about 20 randomized to nivolumab plus ipilimumab. TCR repertoires in pretherapy (baseline) peripheral blood were compared with TCR repertoires in tumors resected at surgery after neoadjuvant immune checkpoint blockade. Matched pretherapy and resected tumor pairs were analyzed for seven patients: four treated with nivolumab and three with nivolumab plus ipilimumab. Summary of the overall study and its limitations: TCR sequencing was performed in a small number of samples. No significant correlation was found between TCR clonality and pathologic tumor regression, and only one major-pathologic-response sample was available for the clonality analysis. From pretherapy to surgery, tumor T-cell richness and clonality increased in three of three dual-therapy tumors but in only two of four nivolumab-treated tumors. Resected tumors had greater TCR richness and clonality than tumor-adjacent uninvolved lung, and increases were observed in more dual-therapy-treated tumors. Pretherapy blood TCR richness correlated positively with richness in tumors resected after neoadjuvant therapy (Spearman R ≈ 0.8).

Regarding this clone: It has no known antigen specificity. The junction departs from the called germline gene at one end, perhaps through a read error.

In the paper's terms, the time point label means: at surgical resection after neoadjuvant nivolumab +/- ipilimumab. The samples were obtained from NEOSTAR, a phase 2 randomized trial that tested neoadjuvant nivolumab or nivolumab plus ipilimumab, followed by surgery, in operable NSCLC. The CDR3 has 15 amino acids, counting the end cysteine and phenylalanine. The read is trimmed to its CDR3 DNA, 45 bases read in frame from base 1. Looking up the germline V gene yields CDR1 MNHNS and CDR2 SASEGT. The receptor library was made with the immunoSEQ multiplex PCR assay. On the study's bioinformatics: Richness and clonality were used to summarize the repertoires, and clones that significantly expanded or contracted between pre- and post-therapy samples were identified. In TCRdb, the immuneACCESS table is reduced to in-frame sequences with V and J assigned. These tables do not hold every clone; where another copy was compared, an unresolved V gene accounts for under half, and the others remain unexplained. V and J calls and clone size are as listed in that table; D and trimming were resolved from the DNA. This sample gives tens of thousands of clones in total; roughly 80% of them show up just once. The ten largest clonotypes hold 7.5% to 9% of the sample.

The receptor chain draws on TRBV6-1 and TRBJ1-2; TRBD1 could be the D gene, as 5 bases match. Sample: tumor tissue, taken after neoadjuvant nivolumab, alone or with ipilimumab, at or shortly before surgery. This receptor was taken from an adult with non-small cell lung cancer. The CDR3 corresponds to CANSEMAGQNYGYTF. The nucleotides read TGTGCCAACAGTGAAATGGCAGGACAAAACTATGGCTACACCTTC.